This entry features one TCR beta chain sequence. What it binds is not known. This specimen comes from a study of vaccination and CD4 T cells after COVID-19. Whole-study context: Sampling post-COVID took place a median approximately 100 days after diagnosis (range 35 to 161).

The Oncomine TCR Beta short-read assay generated sequence data from the DNA of cultured CD4+ T cells. Genomic DNA extraction was carried out from cultured CD4+ T cells. MiXCR was run by TCRdb on the PCR reads, yielding one entry per CDR3 protein. The table records 11,000 or so distinct CDR3 sequences, about 53% of them present only once. Study results and limitations: In convalescent patients, 304 of 307 vaccine-specific clones were spike mono-reactive.

The CDR3 covers 15 residues. Germline V gives CDR1 SNHLY, CDR2 FYNNEI. Trimming at V came to 7 bases and at J to 2 bases, leaving 8 bases not matched to a gene. The treatment is: roughly ten-day PBMC culture with coronavirus spike peptide pools or control peptides (ViraFEST assay). Cell culture was performed with approximately 1.8 million PBMCs per well in the presence of about 10 IU/ml IL-2 and 10 ug/ml peptide pools. This receptor was obtained from a human donor who had recovered from COVID-19. The rearrangement uses TRBV2 and TRBJ2-7; 10 bases match TRBD2. Sequencing was performed on CD4+ T cells from blood, cultured in vitro. The DNA of the CDR3 is TGTGCCAGCACTAGGAAGCGGGAGGGCCCCTACGAGCAGTACTTC. Translated: CASTRKREGPYEQYF.